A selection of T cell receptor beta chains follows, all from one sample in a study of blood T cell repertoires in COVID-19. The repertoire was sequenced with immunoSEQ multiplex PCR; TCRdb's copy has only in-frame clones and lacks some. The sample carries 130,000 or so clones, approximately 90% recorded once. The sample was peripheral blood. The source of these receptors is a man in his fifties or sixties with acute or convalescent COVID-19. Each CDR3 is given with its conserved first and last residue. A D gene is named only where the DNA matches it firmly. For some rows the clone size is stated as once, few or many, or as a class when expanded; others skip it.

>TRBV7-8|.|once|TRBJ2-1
TGTGCCAGCCGTTCACAGGGCACCTACAATGAGCAGTTCTTC
CASRSQGTYNEQFF
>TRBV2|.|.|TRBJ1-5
TGTGCCAGCAGTGAATGGAGTCAGCCCCAGCATTTT
CASSEWSQPQHF
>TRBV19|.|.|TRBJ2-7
TGTGCCAGTAGTGACGGGAGCTCCTACGAGCAGTACTTC
CASSDGSSYEQYF
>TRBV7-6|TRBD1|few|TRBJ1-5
TGTGCCAGCAGCTTTAGGACAGGGGGTCAGCCCCAGCATTTT
CASSFRTGGQPQHF
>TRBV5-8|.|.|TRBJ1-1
TGTGCCAGCAGCCAACAAATGAACACTGAAGCTTTCTTT
CASSQQMNTEAFF
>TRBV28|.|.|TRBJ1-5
TGTGCCAGCTCACCTTTATGGGCTCAGCCCCAGCATTTT
CASSPLWAQPQHF
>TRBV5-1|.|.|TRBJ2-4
TGCGCCAGCAGCTTGGGCAGCGCCCGGGGAGCCAAAAACATTCAGTACTTC
CASSLGSARGAKNIQYF
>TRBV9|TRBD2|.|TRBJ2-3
TGTGCCAGCAGCGTAGACGTAGCGGGTGGAACAGATACGCAGTATTTT
CASSVDVAGGTDTQYF
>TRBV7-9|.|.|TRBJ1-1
TGTGCCAGCAGCTTTTCCGGCACTGAAGCTTTCTTT
CASSFSGTEAFF
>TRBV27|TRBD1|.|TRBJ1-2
TGTGCCAGCAAGGTCCAGGGGGCCGAAGGCTACACCTTC
CASKVQGAEGYTF
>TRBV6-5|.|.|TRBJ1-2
TGTGCCAGCAGTACATCCCGGGACATCTATGGCTACACCTTC
CASSTSRDIYGYTF
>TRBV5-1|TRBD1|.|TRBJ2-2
TGCGCCAGTTTCAGTGGGACAGCGAACACCGGGGAGCTGTTTTTT
CASFSGTANTGELFF
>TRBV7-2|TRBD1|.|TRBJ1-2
TGTGCCAGCAGCCCCAGGACAGGGTTTTCACACTATGGCTACACCTTC
CASSPRTGFSHYGYTF
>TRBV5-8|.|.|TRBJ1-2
TGTGCCAGCCTCCGAGGGAGGCAGTATGGCTACACCTTC
CASLRGRQYGYTF
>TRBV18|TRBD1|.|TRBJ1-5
TGTGCCAGCTCTCAACTGCCCGGGACAGGGATTGGGGCTCAGCCCCAGCATTTT
CASSQLPGTGIGAQPQHF
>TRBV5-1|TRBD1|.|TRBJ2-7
TGCGCCAGCAGCTCAGTTGGGACAGGGGACGAGCAGTACTTC
CASSSVGTGDEQYF
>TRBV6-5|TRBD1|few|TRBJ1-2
TGTGCCAGCAGCCCCGGACAGGGCCGATACACCTTC
CASSPGQGRYTF
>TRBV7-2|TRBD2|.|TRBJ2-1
TGTGCCAGCCGAGCGGGAGTTGAGCAGTTCTTC
CASRAGVEQFF
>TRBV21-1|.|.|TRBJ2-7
TGTGCCAGCAGCACCGGACTAGAACTTTTCCCGCACGAGCAGTACTTC
CASSTGLELFPHEQYF
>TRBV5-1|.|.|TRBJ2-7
TGCGCCAGCAGCTTCCGGGACTCAGATCTTACACTAAACTACGAGCAGTACTTC
CASSFRDSDLTLNYEQYF
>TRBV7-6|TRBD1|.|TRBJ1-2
TGTGCCAGCAGCTCGGGACAGTCTCAAGGTCATGGCTACACCTTC
CASSSGQSQGHGYTF
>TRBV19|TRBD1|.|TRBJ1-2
TGTGCCAGTAGTAATTGGGACAGGCTTCATGGCTACACCTTC
CASSNWDRLHGYTF
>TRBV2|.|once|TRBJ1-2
TGTGCCAGCAAGAACAGGGAACGGGACTATGGCTACACCTTC
CASKNRERDYGYTF
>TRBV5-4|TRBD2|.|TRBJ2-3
TGTGCCAGCAGCTCAGGGAGGGCCGGCACAGATACGCAGTATTTT
CASSSGRAGTDTQYF
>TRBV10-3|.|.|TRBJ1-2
TGTGCCATCAGAGCGACAGGATCCTTTCCTAACTATGGCTACACCTTC
CAIRATGSFPNYGYTF
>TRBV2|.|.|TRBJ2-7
TGTGCCAGCAGTCCAGGACAGTACGAGCAGTACTTC
CASSPGQYEQYF
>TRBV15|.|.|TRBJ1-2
TGTGCCACCAGCAGAGGGGGCTGGGGCTATGGCTACACCTTC
CATSRGGWGYGYTF
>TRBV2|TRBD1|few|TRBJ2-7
TGTGCCAGCAACGCTCCGGGACAGGGGGCCTACGAGCAGTACTTC
CASNAPGQGAYEQYF
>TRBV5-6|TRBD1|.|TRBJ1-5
TGTGCCAGCAGCTTGGCCGACAGGGGCAGTGGGCAGCCCCAGCATTTT
CASSLADRGSGQPQHF
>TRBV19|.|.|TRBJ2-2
TGTGCCAGTGCGGAGGCGAACACCGGGGAGCTGTTTTTT
CASAEANTGELFF
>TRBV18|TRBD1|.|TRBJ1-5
TGTGCCAGCTCAACACGGGGACAGGGGGATCAGCCCCAGCATTTT
CASSTRGQGDQPQHF
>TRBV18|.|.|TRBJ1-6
TGTGCCAGCTCACCATCAGTCTCCTATAATTCACCCCTCCACTTT
CASSPSVSYNSPLHF
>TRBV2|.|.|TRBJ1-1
TGTGCCAGTGGCAGGGGCACTGAAGCTTTCTTT
CASGRGTEAFF
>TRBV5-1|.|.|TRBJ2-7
TGCGCCAGCAGCACATACTACGAGCAGTACTTC
CASSTYYEQYF
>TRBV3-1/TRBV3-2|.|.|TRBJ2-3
TGTGCCAGCAGCCCACAGCCCACAGATACGCAGTATTTT
CASSPQPTDTQYF